Listed here are 32 T cell receptor beta chains from one sample, sequenced in a study of T cells expressing NK-cell markers. Following a re-call of the 5' RACE reads, TCRdb has one entry per CDR3 protein and lacks DNA. Here the sample table reports fewer than 550,000 distinct CDR3 sequences. Source material: blood T cells: a sorted CD56 or NKG2C T cell subset, CD4+ or CD8+ T cells, or bulk PBMC T cells (not recorded which). These receptors came from a woman in her 50s in good health.

V usage is TRBV11-3 and J usage is TRBJ2-1; without DNA, the TCRdb call of TRBD2 cannot be checked. CDR3 length equals 13 residues. In germline, CDR1 is SGHNT, CDR2 YENEEA. The CDR3 here is CASRSSVANEQFF.

This sequence joins TRBV12-3 or TRBV12-4 and TRBJ2-2; TCRdb gives TRBD2 as the D gene, but with no DNA this cannot be confirmed. This CDR3 is 18 amino acids long. This chain's CDR3 is CASRTSTSGRGYAGELFF.

The chain carries TRBV20-1 and TRBJ2-7; TCRdb returns TRBD1, unconfirmable since there is no DNA. CDR1 DFQATT and CDR2 SNEGSKA come from the germline V gene (reference sequence). The CDR3 sequence is 12 residues long. The CDR3 here is CSASQGRYEQYF.

The chain joins TRBV20-1 to TRBJ2-3; the TCRdb call, TRBD2, lacks DNA for checking. The CDR3 length is 17 residues. Germline CDR1 is DFQATT and CDR2 is SNEGSKA (reference sequence). The CDR3 protein is CSAYPPTSGIGADTQYF.

This chain links TRBV4-1 with TRBJ2-6; TCRdb indicates TRBD2, and absent DNA this call remains unverified. Germline V lookup: CDR1 MGHRA, CDR2 YSYEKL. This CDR3 has 14 amino acids. The CDR3 loop is CASETLAGANVLTF.

The chain links TRBV11-2 to TRBJ2-1; without DNA, the TCRdb call of TRBD2 cannot be checked. The CDR3 consists of 17 residues. Germline CDR1 is SGHAT and CDR2 is FQNNGV. The CDR3 region is CASSSQPPGLAYNEQFF.

This chain joins TRBV12-3 or TRBV12-4 and TRBJ2-3; the TCRdb D gene call, TRBD2, has no DNA to confirm it. This CDR3 contains 17 residues. This CDR3 reads CASSFEGTSGRYGTQYF.

This chain connects TRBV15 to TRBJ2-5; the D gene TCRdb calls, TRBD1, cannot be checked with no DNA. The CDR3 has 15 amino acids. CDR1 and CDR2 (germline): LNHNV, YYDKDF (reference sequence). CDR3 sequence: CATSRGDRNQETQYF.

The chain recombines TRBV5-6 with TRBJ1-2. This CDR3 has 12 residues. CDR1 is SGHDT, CDR2 YYEEEE, per germline. CDR3 region: CASSLTAHGYTF.

The J gene is TRBJ1-2, the V gene TRBV9; TCRdb indicates TRBD1, and absent DNA this call remains unverified. CDR3 size: 12 residues. The V gene's germline CDR1 is SGDLS and CDR2 YYNGEE. CDR3 residues: CASSVGEGSYTF.

This chain joins TRBV6-2 or TRBV6-3 and TRBJ2-1; TCRdb's D call, TRBD1, is unchecked because there is no DNA. The CDR3 consists of 14 residues. Germline V gene sequence: CDR1 MNHEY, CDR2 SVGEGT. The CDR3 loop reads CASETGGALLQQFF.

This chain uses TRBV9 with TRBJ2-7; the TRBD2 assignment by TCRdb is unverifiable without DNA. This CDR3 comprises 14 residues. Germline CDR1 and CDR2: SGDLS and YYNGEE. The CDR3 spells CASSPRTSGHEQYF. The full variable domain, rest sourced from reference TRBV9 and TRBJ2-7, is DSGVTQTPKHLITATGQRVTLRCSPRSGDLSVYWYQQSLDQGLQFLIQYYNGEERAKGNILERFSAQQFPDLHSELNLSSLELGDSALYFCASSPRTSGHEQYFGPGTRLTVT.

V usage is TRBV6-5 and J usage is TRBJ2-2. Germline values: CDR1 MNHEY, CDR2 SVGAGI. The CDR3 contains 14 residues. The CDR3: CASSYNRNTGELFF.

The chain uses TRBV29-1 and TRBJ2-6; absent DNA, TCRdb's TRBD2 call cannot be checked. The CDR3 sequence is 16 residues long. Germline CDR1 and CDR2: SQVTM and ANQGSEA. CDR3 residues: CSVSAGLDSGANVLTF.

The chain joins TRBV7-9 to TRBJ2-7; the D call from TCRdb, TRBD1, cannot be confirmed without DNA. The CDR3 covers 14 residues. Germline lookup yields CDR1 SEHNR and CDR2 FQNEAQ (reference sequence). CDR3: CASSPLPPILEQYF. Looking up the rest from reference TRBV7-9 and TRBJ2-7 gives the full variable domain: DTGVSQNPRHKITKRGQNVTFRCDPISEHNRLYWYRQTLGQGPEFLTYFQNEAQLEKSRLLSDRFSAERPKGSFSTLEIQRTEQGDSAMYLCASSPLPPILEQYFGPGTRLTVT.

The rearrangement joins TRBV28 to TRBJ1-1; TCRdb gives TRBD1 as the D gene, but with no DNA this cannot be confirmed. The CDR3 is made up of 16 amino acids. The V gene's germline CDR1 is MDHEN and CDR2 SYDVKM. The CDR3 sequence: CASSESGTGYKNEAFF.

The rearrangement uses TRBV28 and TRBJ2-2; TCRdb's D gene call, TRBD1, goes unchecked for lack of DNA. Germline V gene sequence: CDR1 MDHEN, CDR2 SYDVKM. CDR3 length: 14 residues. CDR3: CATRGQGTSGELFF.

The genes are TRBV28 and TRBJ2-7. Germline CDR1 and CDR2: MDHEN and SYDVKM. This CDR3 is built from 14 residues. CDR3 protein: CASSLSVGSYEQYF.

The V call is TRBV7-9, the J call TRBJ1-5; TCRdb picks TRBD1, but there is no DNA to check that call. CDR3 length: 15 residues. Germline values: CDR1 SEHNR, CDR2 FQNEAQ (reference sequence). The CDR3 sequence is CASSATGDANQPQHF.

The genes are TRBV7-9 and TRBJ2-3; TCRdb's assignment of TRBD1 cannot be checked, as there is no DNA. The CDR3 covers 16 residues. Germline assignment: CDR1 SEHNR and CDR2 FQNEAQ (reference sequence). The chain's CDR3 is CASSFTLAGTADTQYF.

This chain uses TRBV10-3 with TRBJ1-5. In germline, CDR1 is ENHRY, CDR2 SYGVKD. This CDR3 has 16 amino acids. The CDR3 is CAISESTGRGDQPQHF.

This chain's CDR3 is CATGDGSHNEQFF. The V gene is TRBV24-1, the J gene TRBJ2-1; TCRdb picks TRBD1, but there is no DNA to check that call. This CDR3 comprises 13 residues. Germline V lookup: CDR1 KGHDR, CDR2 SFDVKD.

The chain combines TRBV9 with TRBJ2-5; no DNA is available, so the TRBD1 call from TCRdb remains unchecked. Germline values: CDR1 SGDLS, CDR2 YYNGEE. The CDR3 loop spans 15 amino acids. Here the CDR3 reads CASSPWAREFGTQYF.

This CDR3 is CASSLEGRQGRYGYTF. The chain has TRBV11-3 and TRBJ1-2; absent DNA, TCRdb's TRBD1 call cannot be checked. Germline values: CDR1 SGHNT, CDR2 YENEEA. The CDR3 is 16 amino acids. Using reference TRBV11-3 and TRBJ1-2 for the parts outside the CDR3, the full variable domain is EAGVVQSPRYKIIEKKQPVAFWCNPISGHNTLYWYLQNLGQGPELLIRYENEEAVDDSQLPKDRFSAERLKGVDSTLKIQPAELGDSAVYLCASSLEGRQGRYGYTFGSGTRLTVV.

This chain links TRBV5-6 with TRBJ1-1. The CDR3 sequence is 13 residues long. Germline CDR1 SGHDT, CDR2 YYEEEE. This chain's CDR3 is CASSPGPRSEAFF.

The chain couples TRBV27 to TRBJ2-3; the TCRdb D gene call, TRBD2, has no DNA to confirm it. Germline CDR1 and CDR2: MNHEY and SMNVEV (reference sequence). The CDR3 is 14 amino acids. The CDR3 is CASGLTRSTDTQYF.

The J gene is TRBJ1-2, the V gene TRBV5-1; TCRdb's assignment of TRBD1 cannot be checked, as there is no DNA. The CDR3 covers 16 residues. Germline lookup yields CDR1 SGHRS and CDR2 YFSETQ. The CDR3 loop is CASSLGQGEGNYGYTF.

The chain couples TRBV27 to TRBJ2-7; TCRdb designates TRBD1, a call that cannot be tested without DNA. The germline V gene has CDR1 MNHEY and CDR2 SMNVEV (reference sequence). The length of the CDR3 is 15 residues. CDR3 sequence: CASSETGQMLIVQYF.

The rearrangement uses TRBV12-3 or TRBV12-4 and TRBJ2-1; the D call from TCRdb, TRBD2, cannot be confirmed without DNA. The CDR3 has 16 residues. The CDR3 here is CASSSRGTSGNNEQFF.

The genes are TRBV29-1 and TRBJ2-5; the TCRdb call, TRBD2, lacks DNA for checking. The germline CDR1 and CDR2 sequences are SQVTM and ANQGSEA. The CDR3 extends over 14 amino acids. CDR3 sequence reads: CSVTLASYQETQYF.

The chain links TRBV20-1 to TRBJ1-5; TCRdb reports TRBD1, a call that lacks DNA to check it against. The CDR3 consists of 14 residues. Germline V lookup: CDR1 DFQATT, CDR2 SNEGSKA (reference sequence). The CDR3 region is CSARPQGDNQPQHF.

The chain has TRBV7-9 and TRBJ2-3; the D gene TCRdb calls, TRBD1, cannot be checked with no DNA. This CDR3 has 18 residues. Per germline, CDR1 SEHNR and CDR2 FQNEAQ (reference sequence). This CDR3 is CASSFAGTGGYLADTQYF.